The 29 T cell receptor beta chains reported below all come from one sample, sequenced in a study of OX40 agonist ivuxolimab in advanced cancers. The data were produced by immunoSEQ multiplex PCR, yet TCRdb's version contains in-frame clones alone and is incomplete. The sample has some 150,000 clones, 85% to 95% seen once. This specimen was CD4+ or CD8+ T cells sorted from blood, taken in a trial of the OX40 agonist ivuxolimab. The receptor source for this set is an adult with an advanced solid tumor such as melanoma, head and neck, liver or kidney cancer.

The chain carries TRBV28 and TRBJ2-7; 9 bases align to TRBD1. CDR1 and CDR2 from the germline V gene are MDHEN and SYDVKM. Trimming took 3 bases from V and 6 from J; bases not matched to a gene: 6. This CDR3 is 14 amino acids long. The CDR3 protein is CASSLAGQGIEQYF. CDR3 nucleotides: TGTGCCAGCAGTTTGGCCGGACAGGGGATCGAGCAGTACTTC.

CDR3 DNA sequence: TGTGCCAGCAGCCTACAAACAGGGCGCGGCTACACCTTC. The encoded protein is CASSLQTGRGYTF. The rearrangement joins TRBV4-2 to TRBJ1-2, with D perhaps TRBD1 (6 bases). The CDR3 has 13 amino acids. From germline, CDR1 is LGHNA and CDR2 YNFKEQ. Trimming took off 4 bases at V and 8 bases at J, with 14 bases between the two ends.

This CDR3 is CASSSTQGNQETQYF. CDR3 nucleotide sequence: TGTGCCAGCAGTTCGACTCAGGGGAACCAAGAGACCCAGTACTTC. The chain joins TRBV28 to TRBJ2-5, with D maybe TRBD1 (6 bases). This CDR3 comprises 15 residues. CDR1 is MDHEN, CDR2 SYDVKM, per germline. Deletions cut 4 bases from V and 0 bases from J, with 12 bases between.

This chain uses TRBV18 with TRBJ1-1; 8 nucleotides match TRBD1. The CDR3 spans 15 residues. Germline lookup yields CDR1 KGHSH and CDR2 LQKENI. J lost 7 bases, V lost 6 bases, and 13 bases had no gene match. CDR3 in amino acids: CASSPQTGEAGEAFF. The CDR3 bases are TGTGCCAGCTCCCCCCAGACAGGGGAGGCGGGTGAAGCTTTCTTT.

The CDR3 coding sequence is TGTGCCAGCAAGGCACAGACTAACTATGGCTACACCTTC. Translation: CASKAQTNYGYTF. The genes are TRBV6-5 and TRBJ1-2; no clear D. The V and J ends lost 7 bases and 0 bases respectively, with 9 bases between them. Germline V lookup: CDR1 MNHEY, CDR2 SVGAGI. This CDR3 contains 13 residues.

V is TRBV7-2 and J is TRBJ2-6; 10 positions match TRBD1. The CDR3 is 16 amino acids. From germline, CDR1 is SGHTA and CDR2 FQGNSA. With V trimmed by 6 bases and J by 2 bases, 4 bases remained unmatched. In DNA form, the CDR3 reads TGTGCCAGCAGGCTGACAGGGGGCGCTGGGGCCAACGTCCTGACTTTC. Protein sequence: CASRLTGGAGANVLTF.

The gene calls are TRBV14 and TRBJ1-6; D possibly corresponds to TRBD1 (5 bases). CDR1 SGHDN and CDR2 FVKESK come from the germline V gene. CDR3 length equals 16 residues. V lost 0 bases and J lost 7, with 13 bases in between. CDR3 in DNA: TGTGCCAGCAGCCAAGAGAAGGGGCACTACAATTCACCCCTCCACTTT. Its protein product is CASSQEKGHYNSPLHF.

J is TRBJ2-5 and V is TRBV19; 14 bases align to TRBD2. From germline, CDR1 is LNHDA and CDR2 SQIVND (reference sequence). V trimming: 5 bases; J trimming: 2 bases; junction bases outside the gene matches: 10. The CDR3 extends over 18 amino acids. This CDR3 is CASSPGTSGGRLQETQYF. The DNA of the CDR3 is TGTGCCAGTAGTCCAGGGACTAGCGGGGGCCGATTACAAGAGACCCAGTACTTC.

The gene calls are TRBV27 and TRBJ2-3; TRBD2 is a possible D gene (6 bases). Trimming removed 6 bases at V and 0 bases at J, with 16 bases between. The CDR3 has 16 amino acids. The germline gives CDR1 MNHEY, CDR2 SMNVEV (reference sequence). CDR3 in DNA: TGTGCCAGCAGAACTCCTAGGGCGGGGAGCACAGATACGCAGTATTTT. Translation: CASRTPRAGSTDTQYF.

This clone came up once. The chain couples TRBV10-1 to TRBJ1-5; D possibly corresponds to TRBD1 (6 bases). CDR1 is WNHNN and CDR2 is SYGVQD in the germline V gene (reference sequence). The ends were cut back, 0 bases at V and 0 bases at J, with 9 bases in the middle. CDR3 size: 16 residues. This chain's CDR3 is CASSESNRDSNQPQHF. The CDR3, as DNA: TGCGCCAGCAGTGAGTCAAACAGGGATAGCAATCAGCCCCAGCATTTT.

CDR3 nucleotide sequence: TGCGCCAGCAGCCTCGGACTAGCGGCTGCTCAAGAGACCCAGTACTTC. This translates into CASSLGLAAAQETQYF. J is TRBJ2-5 and V is TRBV4-1; 10 nucleotides line up with TRBD2. The germline CDR1 and CDR2 sequences are MGHRA and YSYEKL. V shed 4 bases, J shed 2 bases, and the junction held 7 bases outside the gene matches. The CDR3 length is 16 residues.

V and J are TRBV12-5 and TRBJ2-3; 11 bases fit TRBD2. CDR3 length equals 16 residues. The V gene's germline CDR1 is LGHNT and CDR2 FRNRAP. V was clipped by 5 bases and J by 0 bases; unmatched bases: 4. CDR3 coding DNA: TGTGCTAGTGGTCCGGGACTAGCGGCAAGCACAGATACGCAGTATTTT. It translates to CASGPGLAASTDTQYF.

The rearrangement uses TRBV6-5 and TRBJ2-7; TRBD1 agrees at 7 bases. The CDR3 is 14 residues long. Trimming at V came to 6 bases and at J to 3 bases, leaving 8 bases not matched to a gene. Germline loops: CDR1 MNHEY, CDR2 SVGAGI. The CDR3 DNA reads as TGTGCCAGCAGCTCGACAGGGTTGGACTACGAGCAGTACTTC. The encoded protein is CASSSTGLDYEQYF.

The CDR3 DNA reads TGTGCCAGCAGCCAAGGGTGGAGTAGCGAGGAGACCCAGTACTTC. Protein product: CASSQGWSSEETQYF. The V call is TRBV14, the J call TRBJ2-5; D possibly corresponds to TRBD2 (5 bases). V dropped 1 base and J dropped 5 bases, with 14 bases sitting between them. Germline CDR1 reads SGHDN; CDR2 reads FVKESK. The CDR3 covers 15 residues.

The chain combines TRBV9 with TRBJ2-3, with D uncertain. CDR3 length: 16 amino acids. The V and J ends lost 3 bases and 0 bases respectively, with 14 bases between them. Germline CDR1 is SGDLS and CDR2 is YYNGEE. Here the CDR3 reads CASSGVGRFSTDTQYF. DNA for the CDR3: TGTGCCAGCAGCGGGGTCGGGCGGTTTAGCACAGATACGCAGTATTTT.

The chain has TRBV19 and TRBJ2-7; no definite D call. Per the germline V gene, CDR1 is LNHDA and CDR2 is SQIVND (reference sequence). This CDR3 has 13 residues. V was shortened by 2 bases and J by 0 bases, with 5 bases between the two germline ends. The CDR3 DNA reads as TGTGCCAGTAGTATAAAATTCTCCTACGAGCAGTACTTC. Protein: CASSIKFSYEQYF.

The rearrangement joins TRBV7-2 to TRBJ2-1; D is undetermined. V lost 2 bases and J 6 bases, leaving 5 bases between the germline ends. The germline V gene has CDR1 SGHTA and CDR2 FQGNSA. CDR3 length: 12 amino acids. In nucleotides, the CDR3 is TGTGCCAGCAGCTTATACGGCAATGAGCAGTTCTTC. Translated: CASSLYGNEQFF.

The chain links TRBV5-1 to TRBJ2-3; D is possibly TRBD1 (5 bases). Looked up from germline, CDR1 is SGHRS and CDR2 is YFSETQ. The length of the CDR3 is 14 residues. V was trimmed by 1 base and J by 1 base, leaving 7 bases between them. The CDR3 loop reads CASSLQGGTDTQYF. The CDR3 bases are TGCGCCAGCAGCTTGCAAGGGGGCACAGATACGCAGTATTTT.

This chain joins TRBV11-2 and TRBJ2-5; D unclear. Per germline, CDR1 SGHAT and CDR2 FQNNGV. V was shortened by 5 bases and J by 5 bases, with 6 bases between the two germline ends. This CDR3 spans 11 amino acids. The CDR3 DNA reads TGTGCCAGCAGCCAAACGGAGACCCAGTACTTC. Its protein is CASSQTETQYF.

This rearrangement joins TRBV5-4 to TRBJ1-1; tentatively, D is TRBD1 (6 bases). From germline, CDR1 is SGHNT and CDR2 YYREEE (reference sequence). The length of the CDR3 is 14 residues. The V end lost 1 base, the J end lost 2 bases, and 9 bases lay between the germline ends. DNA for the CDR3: TGTGCCAGCAGCTTGCCCGGGGGCAACACTGAAGCTTTCTTT. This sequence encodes CASSLPGGNTEAFF.

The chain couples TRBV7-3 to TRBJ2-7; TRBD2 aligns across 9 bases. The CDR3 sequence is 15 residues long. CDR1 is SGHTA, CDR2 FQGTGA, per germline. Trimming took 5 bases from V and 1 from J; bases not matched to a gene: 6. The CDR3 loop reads CASSPFSGSSYEQYF. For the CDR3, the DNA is TGTGCCAGCAGCCCTTTTAGCGGGAGTTCCTACGAGCAGTACTTC.

The CDR3 sequence: CAIGLQGYTEAFF. DNA of the CDR3: TGTGCCATCGGCCTCCAGGGCTACACTGAAGCTTTCTTT. The genes are TRBV10-3 and TRBJ1-1; D perhaps matches TRBD1 (5 bases). Trimming left V 8 bases short and J 3 bases short, with 13 bases between. The V gene's germline CDR1 is ENHRY and CDR2 SYGVKD. This CDR3 has 13 residues.

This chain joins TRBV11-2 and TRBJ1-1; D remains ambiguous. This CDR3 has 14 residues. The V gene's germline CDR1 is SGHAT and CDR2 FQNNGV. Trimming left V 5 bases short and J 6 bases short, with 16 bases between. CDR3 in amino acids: CASSLRGREAEAFF. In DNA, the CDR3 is TGTGCCAGCAGCCTTCGCGGGAGGGAGGCTGAAGCTTTCTTT. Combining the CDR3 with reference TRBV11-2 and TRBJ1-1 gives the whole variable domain EAGVAQSPRYKIIEKRQSVAFWCNPISGHATLYWYQQILGQGPKLLIQFQNNGVVDDSQLPKDRFSAERLKGVDSTLKIQPAKLEDSAVYLCASSLRGREAEAFFGQGTRLTVV.

The CDR3 DNA reads TGTGCCAGCAGCTCTCTTGGACAGGCAACTAATGAAAAACTGTTTTTT. Its protein product is CASSSLGQATNEKLFF. The chain links TRBV7-2 to TRBJ1-4, with 7 positions matching TRBD1. V shed 4 bases and J 0 bases; nucleotides not matched to a gene: 5. The CDR3 length is 16 residues. The germline V gene encodes CDR1 SGHTA and CDR2 FQGNSA.

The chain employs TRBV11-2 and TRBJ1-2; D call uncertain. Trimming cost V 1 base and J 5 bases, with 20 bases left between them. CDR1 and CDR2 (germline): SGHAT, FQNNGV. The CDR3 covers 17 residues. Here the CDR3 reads CASSLGLGSSREYGYTF. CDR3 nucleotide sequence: TGTGCCAGCAGCTTAGGTTTAGGAAGCTCAAGGGAGTATGGCTACACCTTC.

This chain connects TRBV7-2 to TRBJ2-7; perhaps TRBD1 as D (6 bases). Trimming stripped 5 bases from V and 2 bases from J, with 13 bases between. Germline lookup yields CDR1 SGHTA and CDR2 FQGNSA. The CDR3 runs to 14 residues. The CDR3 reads CASSPTGATYEQYF. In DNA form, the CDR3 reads TGTGCCAGCAGCCCGACAGGCGCAACCTACGAGCAGTACTTC. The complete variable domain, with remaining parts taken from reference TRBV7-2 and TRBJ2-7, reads GAGVSQSPSNKVTEKGKDVELRCDPISGHTALYWYRQSLGQGLEFLIYFQGNSAPDKSGLPSDRFSAERTGGSVSTLTIQRTQQEDSAVYLCASSPTGATYEQYFGPGTRLTVT.

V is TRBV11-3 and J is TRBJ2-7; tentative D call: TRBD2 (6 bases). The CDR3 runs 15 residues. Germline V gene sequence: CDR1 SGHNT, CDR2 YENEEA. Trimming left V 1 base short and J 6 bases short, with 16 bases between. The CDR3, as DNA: TGTGCCAGCAGCTTAGTGTCAGGCGGGATCGGCGAGCAGTACTTC. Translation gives CASSLVSGGIGEQYF.

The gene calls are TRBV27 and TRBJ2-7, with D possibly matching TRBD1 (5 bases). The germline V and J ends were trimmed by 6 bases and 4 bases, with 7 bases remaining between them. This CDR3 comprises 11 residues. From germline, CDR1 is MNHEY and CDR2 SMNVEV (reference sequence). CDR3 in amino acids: CASRAGYEQYF. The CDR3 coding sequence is TGTGCCAGCAGAGCAGGGTACGAGCAGTACTTC.

CDR3 DNA sequence: TGTGCCAGCAGTTTAGGGGCGAACACTGAAGCTTTCTTT. It encodes CASSLGANTEAFF. The chain couples TRBV27 to TRBJ1-1; D possibly corresponds to TRBD1 (5 bases). This CDR3 contains 13 residues. The V gene's germline CDR1 is MNHEY and CDR2 SMNVEV (reference sequence). Trimming removed 2 bases from V and 1 base from J, with 5 bases in between.